Listed below are T cell receptor beta chains from one sample, sequenced in a study of cytomegalovirus exposure and HLA in healthy donors. TCRdb's table, derived via immunoSEQ multiplex PCR, lists solely in-frame clones and lacks some. The sample lists 90,000 to 120,000 clones, roughly 71% occurring once. Material: PBMCs. The source of these receptors is a man aged 40-50 years in good health and CMV-seropositive. Each CDR3 is given with its conserved first and last residue. Each record gives: CDR3 length, D gene, J gene, clone size, V gene, CDR3 protein, CDR3 DNA. A D gene is named only where the DNA matches it firmly. Size is omitted from some rows. Given values are once, few, many or a class for expanded clones.

13 - TRBJ1-1 - TRBV19 CASSSGGTTEAFF TGTGCCAGTAGTAGTGGAGGAACCACTGAAGCTTTCTTT
19 - TRBJ2-4 few TRBV14 CASSQGPGGRLINKNIQYF TGTGCCAGCAGCCAAGGACCCGGCGGGCGCCTTATAAACAAAAACATTCAGTACTTC
14 TRBD1 TRBJ2-7 once TRBV7-9 CASSAPGQGYEQYF TGTGCCAGCAGCGCCCCGGGACAGGGCTACGAGCAGTACTTC
15 - TRBJ2-1 - TRBV9 CASSPSQRAGIFEFF TGTGCCAGCAGCCCGAGCCAGCGGGCGGGGATATTCGAGTTCTTC
15 TRBD1 TRBJ2-7 - TRBV7-6 CASSQGTGGSYEQYF TGTGCCAGCAGCCAAGGGACAGGGGGGTCCTACGAGCAGTACTTC
14 - TRBJ2-2 - TRBV9 CASSPQGWTGELFF TGTGCCAGCAGCCCCCAGGGGTGGACCGGGGAGCTGTTTTTT
14 - TRBJ1-2 - TRBV10-2 CASSPGQSNYGYTF TGCGCCAGCTCTCCAGGACAATCTAACTATGGCTACACCTTC
15 - TRBJ2-2 once TRBV28 CASSFSISNTGELFF TGTGCCAGCAGTTTTTCGATTAGCAACACCGGGGAGCTGTTTTTT
11 - TRBJ2-5 - TRBV7-8 CASSSYRGHNF TGTGCCAGCAGCTCCTACCGGGGACATAACTTC
13 - TRBJ1-1 once TRBV7-9 CSSPSPDSTEAFF TGTTCCAGCCCCTCCCCCGATAGCACTGAAGCTTTCTTT
15 TRBD2 TRBJ2-7 few TRBV27 CASTHSGSPTYEQYF TGTGCCAGCACCCATAGCGGGAGCCCAACCTACGAGCAGTACTTC
18 TRBD1 TRBJ1-2 - TRBV5-1 CASSLAGTGERISYGYTF TGCGCCAGCAGCTTGGCCGGTACAGGGGAAAGAATTTCATATGGCTACACCTTC
16 - TRBJ1-4 - TRBV4-3 CASSQDPPRNNEKLFF TGCGCCAGCAGCCAAGATCCGCCGAGGAATAATGAAAAACTGTTTTTT
15 TRBD1 TRBJ2-7 - TRBV4-3 CASSHGQGAAYEQYF TGCGCCAGCAGCCATGGACAGGGGGCGGCCTACGAGCAGTACTTC
16 - TRBJ2-3 - TRBV7-2 CASRSGGGDPRYTQYF TGTGCCAGCAGGTCTGGAGGGGGGGACCCACGATATACGCAGTATTTT
17 - TRBJ1-2 - TRBV4-2 CASSQHRTGNLNYGYTF TGTGCCAGCAGCCAACATCGGACTGGGAACCTTAACTATGGCTACACCTTC
14 TRBD1 TRBJ2-5 - TRBV29-1 CSVEQNRGWETQYF TGCAGCGTTGAACAAAACAGGGGGTGGGAGACCCAGTACTTC
13 - TRBJ1-6 - TRBV29-1 CSVKFAENSPLHF TGCAGCGTTAAATTTGCAGAAAATTCACCCCTCCACTTT
14 TRBD1 TRBJ1-3 few TRBV10-3 CAISEGQEANTIYF TGTGCCATCAGTGAGGGACAGGAGGCAAACACCATATATTTT
16 - TRBJ2-2 - TRBV9 CASSQGTGPPHGELFF TGTGCCAGCAGCCAGGGGACGGGACCTCCCCACGGGGAGCTGTTTTTT
16 - TRBJ2-3 - TRBV9 CASTRRSGWETDTQYF TGTGCCAGCACCCGGAGGAGCGGATGGGAGACAGATACGCAGTATTTT
15 - TRBJ2-1 - TRBV18 CASSPPAGIYNEQFF TGTGCCAGCTCACCACCTGCGGGGATCTACAATGAGCAGTTCTTC
14 - TRBJ1-1 - TRBV27 CASSSGTFNTEAFF TGTGCCAGCAGTTCCGGGACATTCAACACTGAAGCTTTCTTT
15 TRBD2 TRBJ2-7 few TRBV4-2 CASSQATSGSYEQYF TGTGCCAGCAGCCAAGCTACTAGCGGGAGCTACGAGCAGTACTTC
16 - TRBJ2-3 few TRBV4-1 CASSQTPGRTTDTQYF TGCGCCAGCAGCCAGACCCCAGGGCGGACGACAGATACGCAGTATTTT
16 - TRBJ2-6 once TRBV5-8 CASSSPGIGGANVLTF TGTGCCAGCAGCTCCCCAGGGATCGGTGGGGCCAACGTCCTGACTTTC
13 - TRBJ1-1 - TRBV28 CASSFSGNTEAFF TGTGCCAGCAGTTTTAGCGGGAACACTGAAGCTTTCTTT
12 - TRBJ2-4 - TRBV29-1 CSVEEQENIQYF TGCAGCGTTGAAGAACAGGAAAACATTCAGTACTTC
16 - TRBJ2-3 - TRBV29-1 CSASRQAGFLGDTQYF TGCAGCGCATCCCGCCAGGCGGGCTTTCTGGGAGATACGCAGTATTTT
17 TRBD1 TRBJ1-2 - TRBV6-1 CASSEGTGDRGRYGYTF TGTGCCAGCAGTGAAGGGACAGGGGACCGGGGGAGGTATGGCTACACCTTC
13 TRBD2 TRBJ2-1 - TRBV6-5 CASRSSGSDEQFF TGTGCCAGCAGGTCTAGCGGGAGCGATGAGCAGTTCTTC
14 - TRBJ2-7 - TRBV27 CASSLSVSVYEQYF TGTGCCAGCAGTTTATCAGTTAGCGTCTACGAGCAGTACTTC
16 TRBD2 TRBJ2-3 once TRBV9 CASSGGLAGGRDTQYF TGTGCCAGCAGCGGAGGACTAGCGGGAGGGAGAGATACGCAGTATTTT
13 - TRBJ2-7 - TRBV5-1 CASKNSGSYEQYF TGCGCCAGCAAGAATAGCGGATCCTACGAGCAGTACTTC
18 - TRBJ1-1 - TRBV19 CASSPSPTMVEGRIEAFF TGTGCCAGTAGCCCTTCACCTACCATGGTGGAGGGGAGGATTGAAGCTTTCTTT
14 TRBD1 TRBJ2-5 - TRBV7-3 CASSSGTGAETQYF TGTGCCAGCAGCTCAGGGACAGGGGCAGAGACCCAGTACTTC
15 - TRBJ2-1 - TRBV29-1 CSVEGRPSSYNEQFF TGCAGCGTTGAGGGCCGGCCCAGCTCCTACAATGAGCAGTTCTTC
16 - TRBJ2-1 - TRBV28 CASTKERVPPYNEQFF TGTGCCAGCACCAAGGAGCGGGTGCCCCCCTACAATGAGCAGTTCTTC
14 TRBD2 TRBJ2-2 - TRBV9 CASREGLAAGELFF TGTGCCAGCAGGGAGGGACTAGCAGCCGGGGAGCTGTTTTTT
19 - TRBJ1-2 - TRBV12-2 CASRLAFFWIQTANYGYTF TGTGCAAGTCGCTTAGCGTTCTTTTGGATACAGACCGCTAACTATGGCTACACCTTC
16 TRBD2 TRBJ2-2 - TRBV5-4 CASSLSGSGMVGELFF TGTGCCAGCAGCTTGTCTGGTAGCGGGATGGTCGGGGAGCTGTTTTTT
12 - TRBJ2-6 once TRBV29-1 CSGSSGANVLTF TGCAGCGGTTCTTCTGGGGCCAACGTCCTGACTTTC
16 - TRBJ2-7 - TRBV5-8 CASSDPETGIVYEQYF TGTGCCAGCAGCGACCCAGAGACGGGGATTGTTTACGAGCAGTACTTC
13 - TRBJ1-2 - TRBV9 CASSVAYRVGYTF TGTGCCAGCAGCGTAGCATACAGGGTTGGCTACACCTTC
15 - TRBJ1-1 few TRBV4-1 CASSQGNELGTKAFF TGCGCCAGCAGCCAGGGTAACGAGCTTGGCACTAAAGCTTTCTTT
11 - TRBJ2-7 - TRBV10-3 CAIANLSEQYF TGTGCCATCGCAAACCTTAGCGAGCAGTACTTC
12 TRBD1 TRBJ1-1 once TRBV6-5 CASSPGTGQLDF TGTGCCAGCAGTCCCGGGACAGGGCAACTCGACTTT
16 TRBD1 TRBJ1-5 - TRBV2 CASTRDSRDSNQPQHF TGTGCCAGCACCCGGGACAGTCGTGATAGCAATCAGCCCCAGCATTTT
18 TRBD1 TRBJ1-2 - TRBV5-1 CASSLRNGQGRFGYGYTF TGCGCCAGCAGCCTACGAAACGGACAGGGGCGCTTCGGCTATGGCTACACCTTC
15 - TRBJ2-5 few TRBV6-1 CASSRGRMYQETQYF TGTGCCAGCAGCAGGGGACGGATGTACCAAGAGACCCAGTACTTC
14 - TRBJ1-2 - TRBV9 CASSATVTNYGYTF TGTGCCAGCAGCGCGACAGTAACTAACTATGGCTACACCTTC
15 TRBD1 TRBJ2-2 - TRBV5-4 CASSLGQGAGGELFF TGTGCCAGCAGCTTGGGACAGGGGGCCGGCGGGGAGCTGTTTTTT
13 - TRBJ2-7 - TRBV21-1 CASSYGSPYEQYF TGTGCCAGCAGTTACGGGAGTCCCTACGAGCAGTACTTC
13 - TRBJ2-3 - TRBV25-1 CASSATTGDTQYF TGTGCCAGCAGTGCTACGACAGGAGATACGCAGTATTTT
17 TRBD2 TRBJ2-3 - TRBV15 CATSADGLAGDIDTQYF TGTGCCACCAGCGCGGACGGACTAGCGGGAGACATAGATACGCAGTATTTT
13 - TRBJ1-1 - TRBV27 CASSYPGNTEAFF TGTGCCAGCAGTTACCCCGGGAACACTGAAGCTTTCTTT
13 - TRBJ1-2 - TRBV5-1 CASSLARREENTF TGCGCCAGCAGCTTGGCCCGGCGGGAGGAAAACACCTTC